The next 31 T cell receptor beta chains were all read from a single sample in a study of blood T cell repertoires in COVID-19. Repertoires were generated with immunoSEQ multiplex PCR, while TCRdb's copy carries only in-frame clones and drops some. Here the sample spans around 250,000 clones, over 75% being singletons. Sequencing was performed on PBMCs or T cells enriched from blood (not recorded which). These receptors all come from a woman between 45 and 65 years old who had recovered from COVID-19.

The J gene is TRBJ1-1, the V gene TRBV5-6, with no clear D. The CDR3 length is 12 residues. Trimming cost V 6 bases and J 4 bases, with 10 bases left between them. Germline V CDR1 and CDR2: SGHDT, YYEEEE. The CDR3 protein is CASTWRTTEAFF. The CDR3, as DNA: TGTGCCAGCACTTGGAGGACCACTGAAGCTTTCTTT. The full variable domain, in which reference TRBV5-6 and TRBJ1-1 provide the parts outside the CDR3, is DAGVTQSPTHLIKTRGQQVTLRCSPKSGHDTVSWYQQALGQGPQFIFQYYEEEERQRGNFPDRFSGHQFPNYSSELNVNALLLGDSALYLCASTWRTTEAFFGQGTRLTVV.

The chain combines TRBV6-5 with TRBJ2-7, with D maybe TRBD2 (5 bases). Germline CDR1 MNHEY, CDR2 SVGAGI. The CDR3 loop spans 15 amino acids. V was clipped by 8 bases and J by 4 bases, with 21 bases between them. CDR3 DNA: TGTGCCAGCGAAACGGCCGGGGAAGGCCTATACGAGCAGTACTTC. This gives the protein CASETAGEGLYEQYF.

The chain is built from TRBV19 and TRBJ1-6; 7 nucleotides align to TRBD1. This CDR3 is built from 16 residues. V lost 9 bases, J lost 6 bases, and 14 bases stayed unmatched. Germline assignment: CDR1 LNHDA and CDR2 SQIVND (reference sequence). The CDR3 is CASAQNIGTANSPLHF. The DNA for the CDR3 is TGTGCCAGCGCCCAAAACATCGGGACAGCTAATTCACCCCTCCACTTT. Full variable domain (rest looked up from reference TRBV19 and TRBJ1-6): DGGITQSPKYLFRKEGQNVTLSCEQNLNHDAMYWYRQDPGQGLRLIYYSQIVNDFQKGDIAEGYSVSREKKESFPLTVTSAQKNPTAFYLCASAQNIGTANSPLHFGNGTRLTVT.

The chain joins TRBV30 to TRBJ2-1; 11 bases are shared with TRBD2. V shed 0 bases and J 0 bases; nucleotides not matched to a gene: 1. Germline assignment: CDR1 GTSNPN and CDR2 SVGIG (reference sequence). The CDR3 is made up of 16 amino acids. The CDR3 spells CAWSVGTSGSYNEQFF. DNA for the CDR3: TGTGCCTGGAGTGTAGGGACTAGCGGCTCCTACAATGAGCAGTTCTTC. The full variable domain, in which reference TRBV30 and TRBJ2-1 provide the parts outside the CDR3, is SQTIHQWPATLVQPVGSPLSLECTVEGTSNPNLYWYRQAAGRGLQLLFYSVGIGQISSEVPQNLSASRPQDRQFILSSKKLLLSDSGFYLCAWSVGTSGSYNEQFFGPGTRLTVL.

The table lists this clone with a count of one. One end of the junction fails to match germline, which may point to a read error. CDR3 protein: CANSPNLHQPQHF. The CDR3, as DNA: TGTGCCAACAGTCCTAATTTACATCAGCCCCAGCATTTT. The V gene is TRBV27, the J gene TRBJ1-5; D uncertain. From germline, CDR1 is MNHEY and CDR2 SMNVEV (reference sequence). This CDR3 contains 13 residues.

The rearrangement uses TRBV30 and TRBJ1-5; 7 bases align to TRBD1. V shed 2 bases and J 3 bases; nucleotides not matched to a gene: 1. This CDR3 is 13 amino acids long. Germline CDR1 and CDR2: GTSNPN and SVGIG (reference sequence). The CDR3 DNA is TGTGCCTGGAGTACAGGGGACAATCAGCCCCAGCATTTT. Residues: CAWSTGDNQPQHF.

The chain recombines TRBV24-1 with TRBJ2-2; tentative D call: TRBD2 (6 bases). CDR1 and CDR2 from the germline V gene are KGHDR and SFDVKD. There are 14 residues in the CDR3. Trimming removed 7 bases at V and 3 bases at J, with 11 bases between. In DNA form, the CDR3 reads TGTGCCACCAGGGGTCCGGGGGACACCGGGGAGCTGTTTTTT. It translates to CATRGPGDTGELFF.

The chain joins TRBV11-2 to TRBJ1-1, with D hard to call. V lost 1 base and J lost 1, with 16 bases in between. The V gene's germline CDR1 is SGHAT and CDR2 FQNNGV. The CDR3 covers 17 residues. CDR3 loop: CASSLGQVLHSNTEAFF. DNA for the CDR3: TGTGCCAGCAGCTTAGGGCAGGTCCTCCACTCGAACACTGAAGCTTTCTTT.

Here the CDR3 reads CASSWGGRRGQPQHF. CDR3 sequence (DNA): TGTGCCAGCAGCTGGGGAGGGCGGAGGGGTCAGCCCCAGCATTTT. The chain is built from TRBV5-6 and TRBJ1-5, with D tentatively TRBD1 (5 bases). The V gene's germline CDR1 is SGHDT and CDR2 YYEEEE. V was clipped by 3 bases and J by 6 bases, with 16 bases between them. The CDR3 extends over 15 amino acids.

The gene calls are TRBV9 and TRBJ2-1; 7 nucleotides match TRBD1. Losses at the gene ends were 4 bases for V and 1 base for J; bases not matched to a gene: 8. This CDR3 is 16 amino acids long. Germline CDR1 and CDR2: SGDLS and YYNGEE. The CDR3 is CASSPYTGESYNEQFF. DNA for the CDR3: TGTGCCAGCAGCCCTTATACAGGGGAATCCTACAATGAGCAGTTCTTC. Variable domain in full (rest from reference TRBV9 and TRBJ2-1): DSGVTQTPKHLITATGQRVTLRCSPRSGDLSVYWYQQSLDQGLQFLIQYYNGEERAKGNILERFSAQQFPDLHSELNLSSLELGDSALYFCASSPYTGESYNEQFFGPGTRLTVL.

This clone has only a few counts. The chain joins TRBV11-2 to TRBJ2-5; 9 positions match TRBD2. The CDR3 extends over 16 amino acids. Looked up from germline, CDR1 is SGHAT and CDR2 is FQNNGV. V was pared by 5 bases and J by 2 bases, with 9 bases of the junction left unmatched. The DNA of the CDR3 is TGTGCCAGCAGCCTCCGGGCGGGAGGGGGTCAAGAGACCCAGTACTTC. It translates to CASSLRAGGGQETQYF.

In its sample, this clone was seen a few times. V and J are TRBV9 and TRBJ2-1; D perhaps matches TRBD2 (5 bases). Germline CDR1 reads SGDLS; CDR2 reads YYNGEE. The CDR3 is made up of 12 amino acids. V lost 3 bases and J lost 8, with 9 bases in between. The CDR3 nucleotides read TGTGCCAGCAGCGCCCCGGGGTATGAGCAGTTCTTC. Its protein is CASSAPGYEQFF.

This chain links TRBV2 with TRBJ1-2, with TRBD1 matching over 12 bases. Germline assignment: CDR1 SNHLY and CDR2 FYNNEI. The junction had 7 bases not matched to a gene; V was cut back by 4 bases and J by 7 bases. The CDR3 is 15 residues long. CDR3 nucleotide sequence: TGTGCCAGCAGTGTACCGGGACAGGGGGCCGGTGGCTACACCTTC. Translation gives CASSVPGQGAGGYTF.

The chain joins TRBV5-6 to TRBJ2-1; weak D call: TRBD1 (6 bases). Germline V gives CDR1 SGHDT, CDR2 YYEEEE. V lost 4 bases and J 4 bases, leaving 9 bases between the germline ends. The CDR3 extends over 13 amino acids. The CDR3 sequence is CASSGTSYNEQFF. In nucleotides, the CDR3 is TGTGCCAGCAGCGGGACATCTTACAATGAGCAGTTCTTC.

The rearrangement links TRBV28 to TRBJ1-6; D unclear. From germline, CDR1 is MDHEN and CDR2 SYDVKM. Trimming took off 8 bases at V and 7 bases at J, with 15 bases between the two ends. The CDR3 is 14 amino acids. The DNA for the CDR3 is TGTGCCAGCGTTCCCACCGGGAGAAATTCACCCCTCCACTTT. It translates to CASVPTGRNSPLHF.

V is TRBV19 and J is TRBJ2-5; 7 nucleotides agree with TRBD1. The CDR3 contains 13 residues. Germline CDR1 LNHDA, CDR2 SQIVND (reference sequence). J gave up 13 bases and V 9 bases, and 17 bases lay outside the gene matches. The CDR3 here is CARYRTEGAWGYF. CDR3 sequence (DNA): TGTGCCAGATACCGGACAGAGGGGGCCTGGGGGTACTTC.

The CDR3 here is CASSYYRGDTEAFF. For the CDR3, the DNA is TGTGCCAGCAGTTATTATAGGGGTGACACTGAAGCTTTCTTT. The chain couples TRBV27 to TRBJ1-1, with a tentative D call TRBD1 (5 bases). The germline V and J ends were trimmed by 4 bases and 3 bases, with 12 bases remaining between them. Germline CDR1 is MNHEY and CDR2 is SMNVEV (reference sequence). CDR3 size: 14 residues.

The chain joins TRBV7-2 to TRBJ2-1, with 8 positions matching TRBD2. CDR1 and CDR2 from the germline V gene are SGHTA and FQGNSA. The CDR3 has 15 residues. Trimming at V came to 5 bases and at J to 1 base, leaving 4 bases not matched to a gene. Written as DNA, the CDR3 is TGTGCCAGCAGCCTTAGCGGGATATCCTACAATGAGCAGTTCTTC. Protein: CASSLSGISYNEQFF.

This chain connects TRBV24-1 to TRBJ2-5; D is possibly TRBD1 (6 bases). Germline CDR1 reads KGHDR; CDR2 reads SFDVKD. CDR3 length: 15 amino acids. The V end was cut by 3 bases, the J end by 4 bases, with 14 bases between. CDR3 sequence reads: CATSDNTGYGETQYF. The CDR3, as DNA: TGTGCCACCAGTGATAACACAGGGTATGGAGAGACCCAGTACTTC.

This chain links TRBV28 with TRBJ1-2; D is unclear. CDR3 length equals 13 residues. The germline V gene has CDR1 MDHEN and CDR2 SYDVKM. The V end was cut by 4 bases, the J end by 0 bases, with 6 bases between. The CDR3 region is CASSSSSNYGYTF. The CDR3 coding sequence is TGTGCCAGCAGTTCCTCCTCTAACTATGGCTACACCTTC.

The V call is TRBV9, the J call TRBJ1-4; 9 bases are a match to TRBD1. Per germline, CDR1 SGDLS and CDR2 YYNGEE. The CDR3 contains 15 residues. With V trimmed by 3 bases and J by 8 bases, 8 bases remained unmatched. The CDR3 protein is CASSDRTGAGEKLFF. The CDR3 region has the DNA TGTGCCAGCAGCGATAGGACAGGGGCAGGGGAAAAACTGTTTTTT.

J is TRBJ1-2 and V is TRBV28, with D possibly TRBD1 on 6 matching bases. Deletions cut 7 bases from V and 8 bases from J, with 23 bases between. The germline V gene has CDR1 MDHEN and CDR2 SYDVKM. The CDR3 is 15 residues long. CDR3 in amino acids: CASTITHRVFGGYTF. As DNA, the CDR3 is TGTGCCAGCACCATCACTCACAGGGTTTTTGGAGGCTACACCTTC.

The V gene is TRBV23-1, the J gene TRBJ2-7; maybe TRBD1 (5 bases). TRBV23-1 is labeled an ORF, and its function is uncertain. V lost 0 bases and J 0 bases, leaving 18 bases between the germline ends. The CDR3 sequence is 18 residues long. Here the CDR3 reads CASSQSRFRGYSSYEQYF. For the CDR3, the DNA is TGCGCCAGCAGTCAATCGCGGTTTAGGGGATACAGCTCCTACGAGCAGTACTTC.

The V call is TRBV5-1, the J call TRBJ2-5; unclear D gene. In germline, CDR1 is SGHRS, CDR2 YFSETQ. This CDR3 has 13 amino acids. The V end was cut by 4 bases, the J end by 2 bases, with 9 bases between. CDR3 in DNA: TGCGCCAGCAGCAGCCAGGTTCAAGAGACCCAGTACTTC. Translating it yields CASSSQVQETQYF.

This chain links TRBV14 with TRBJ2-3, with 9 positions matching TRBD2. Germline CDR1 SGHDN, CDR2 FVKESK. The V and J ends lost 1 base and 1 base, in that order; junction bases with no gene match: 3. The CDR3 extends over 16 amino acids. Here the CDR3 DNA reads TGTGCCAGCAGCCAAGGACGACTAGCGGGCACAGATACGCAGTATTTT. Protein sequence: CASSQGRLAGTDTQYF.

This clone was counted only a few times. This chain uses TRBV5-1 with TRBJ1-6; possibly TRBD1 for D (5 bases). Trimming shortened V by 0 bases and J by 8 bases, and 12 bases separated the two germline ends. Germline V CDR1 and CDR2: SGHRS, YFSETQ. CDR3 length: 15 amino acids. This CDR3 reads CASSLEEGLDSPLHF. Written as DNA, the CDR3 is TGCGCCAGCAGCTTGGAGGAGGGGTTGGATTCACCCCTCCACTTT.

This clone was seen more than once but under ten times. The CDR3 DNA sequence: TGCAGTGCTAGTGTTCTCCAGGGGTCAGATACGCAGTATTTT. Translation: CSASVLQGSDTQYF. V gene TRBV20-1 combines with J gene TRBJ2-3; D possibly corresponds to TRBD1 (6 bases). The length of the CDR3 is 14 residues. The ends were cut back, 3 bases at V and 4 bases at J, with 14 bases in the middle. Per germline, CDR1 DFQATT and CDR2 SNEGSKA (reference sequence).

This chain links TRBV4-1 with TRBJ2-2, with TRBD2 matching over 14 bases. The CDR3 has 18 amino acids. Germline V gene data show CDR1 as MGHRA and CDR2 as YSYEKL. Trimming at V came to 6 bases and at J to 7 bases, leaving 13 bases not matched to a gene. The CDR3 protein is CASRTSPGLAGDDGELFF. The CDR3 nucleotides are TGCGCCAGCAGGACAAGTCCGGGACTAGCGGGAGACGACGGGGAGCTGTTTTTT.

This chain uses TRBV12-3 or TRBV12-4 with TRBJ2-7; D call uncertain. CDR3 length: 13 residues. The V end was cut by 4 bases, the J end by 2 bases, with 9 bases between. The CDR3 DNA follows: TGTGCCAGCAGTTCAATCTTAGCCTACGAGCAGTACTTC. Translated, it gives CASSSILAYEQYF.

The rearrangement links TRBV12-5 to TRBJ1-3; 7 bases fit TRBD1. V was pared by 1 base and J by 5 bases, with 11 bases of the junction left unmatched. The CDR3 has 17 residues. Germline CDR1 is LGHNT and CDR2 is FRNRAP. The CDR3 reads CASGLGTEQGQRNTIYF. The CDR3 DNA sequence: TGTGCTAGTGGTTTGGGAACTGAACAGGGGCAGCGAAACACCATATATTTT.

This chain links TRBV4-1 with TRBJ1-3; D is uncertain. Trimming removed 1 base at V and 0 bases at J, with 10 bases between. The CDR3 consists of 16 residues. From germline, CDR1 is MGHRA and CDR2 YSYEKL. This CDR3 is CASSQVLAASGNTIYF. The CDR3 DNA reads as TGCGCCAGCAGCCAAGTACTAGCTGCCTCTGGAAACACCATATATTTT.